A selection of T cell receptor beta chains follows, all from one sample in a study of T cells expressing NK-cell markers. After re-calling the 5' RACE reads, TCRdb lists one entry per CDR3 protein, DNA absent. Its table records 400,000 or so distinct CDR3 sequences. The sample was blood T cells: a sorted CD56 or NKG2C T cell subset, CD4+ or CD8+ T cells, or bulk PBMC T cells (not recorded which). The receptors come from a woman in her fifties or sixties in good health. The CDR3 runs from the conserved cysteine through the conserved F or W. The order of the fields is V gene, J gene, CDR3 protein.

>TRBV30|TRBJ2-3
CAWSVLALVEADTQYF
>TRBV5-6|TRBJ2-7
CASTRDATYYEQYF
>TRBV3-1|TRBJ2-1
CASSPAPSGETEQFF
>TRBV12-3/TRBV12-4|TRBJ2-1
CASSSLGTPRENEQFF
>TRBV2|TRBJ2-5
CASSEGRVKETQYF
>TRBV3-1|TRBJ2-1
CASSQVPPSVTYSYNEQFF
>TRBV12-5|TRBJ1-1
CASGLEQGLTEAFF
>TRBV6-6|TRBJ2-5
CASSPREGSSETQYF
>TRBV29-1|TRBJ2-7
CSAGRAGSVYEQYF
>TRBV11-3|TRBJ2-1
CASSLGGPSYNEQFF
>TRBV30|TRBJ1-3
CAWGGRAYSGNTIYF
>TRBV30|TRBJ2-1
CAYRGGSYNEQFF
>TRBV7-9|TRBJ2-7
CASSPEIAYNEQYF
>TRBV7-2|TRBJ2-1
CASSLVGTSPFEQFF
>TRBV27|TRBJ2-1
CASRPGAVSSYNEQFF
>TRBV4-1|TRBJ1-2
CASSQAAVNIYGYTF
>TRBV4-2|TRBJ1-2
CASSQDLPLGDRAGYTF
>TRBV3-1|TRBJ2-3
CASSQELVGNTQYF
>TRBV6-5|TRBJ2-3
CASKGVQSIDTQYF
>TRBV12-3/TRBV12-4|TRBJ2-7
CATAGVVYEQYF
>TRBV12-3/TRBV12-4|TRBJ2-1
CASSFKAGGEQFF
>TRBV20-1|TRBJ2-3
CSARGPGLAGALDTQYF
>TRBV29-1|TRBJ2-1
CSYRVWNEQFF